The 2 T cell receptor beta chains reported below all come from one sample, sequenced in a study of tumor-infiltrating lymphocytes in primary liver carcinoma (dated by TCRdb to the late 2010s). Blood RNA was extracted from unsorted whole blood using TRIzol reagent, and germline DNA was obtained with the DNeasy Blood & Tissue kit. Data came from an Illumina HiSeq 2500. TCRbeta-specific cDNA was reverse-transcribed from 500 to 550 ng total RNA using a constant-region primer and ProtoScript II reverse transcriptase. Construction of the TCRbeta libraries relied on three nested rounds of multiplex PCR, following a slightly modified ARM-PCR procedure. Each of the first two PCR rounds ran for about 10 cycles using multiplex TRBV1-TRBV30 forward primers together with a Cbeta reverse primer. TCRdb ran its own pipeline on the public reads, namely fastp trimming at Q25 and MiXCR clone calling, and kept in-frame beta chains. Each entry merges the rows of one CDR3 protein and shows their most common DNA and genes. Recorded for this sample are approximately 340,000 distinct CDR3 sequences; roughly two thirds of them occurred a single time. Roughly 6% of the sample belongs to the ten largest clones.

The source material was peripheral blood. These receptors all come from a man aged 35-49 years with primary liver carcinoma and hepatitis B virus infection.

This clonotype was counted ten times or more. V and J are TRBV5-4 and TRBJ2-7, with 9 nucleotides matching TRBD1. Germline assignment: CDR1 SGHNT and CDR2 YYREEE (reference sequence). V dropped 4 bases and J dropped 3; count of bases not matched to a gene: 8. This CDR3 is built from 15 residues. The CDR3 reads CASSSDRGKGYEQYF. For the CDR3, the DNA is TGTGCCAGCAGCAGTGACAGGGGGAAAGGCTACGAGCAGTACTTC.

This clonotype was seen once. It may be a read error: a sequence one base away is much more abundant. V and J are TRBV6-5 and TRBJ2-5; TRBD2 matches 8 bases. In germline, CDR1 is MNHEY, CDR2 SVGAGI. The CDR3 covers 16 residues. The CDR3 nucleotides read TGTGTCAGCAGTTACTCGGCTAGCGGGTTGGTGGAGACCCAGTACTTC. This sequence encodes CVSSYSASGLVETQYF.